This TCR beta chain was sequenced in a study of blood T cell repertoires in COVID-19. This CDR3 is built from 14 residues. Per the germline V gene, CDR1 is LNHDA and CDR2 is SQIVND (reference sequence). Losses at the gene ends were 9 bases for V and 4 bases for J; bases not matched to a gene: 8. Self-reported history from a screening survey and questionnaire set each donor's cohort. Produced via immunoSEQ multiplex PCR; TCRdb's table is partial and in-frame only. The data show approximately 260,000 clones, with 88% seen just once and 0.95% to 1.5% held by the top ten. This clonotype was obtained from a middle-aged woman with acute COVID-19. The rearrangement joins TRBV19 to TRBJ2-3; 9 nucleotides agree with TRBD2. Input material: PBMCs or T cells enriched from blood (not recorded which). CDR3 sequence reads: CASTRAGGPDTQYF. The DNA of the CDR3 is TGTGCCAGCACCCGGGCGGGAGGGCCAGATACGCAGTATTTT.